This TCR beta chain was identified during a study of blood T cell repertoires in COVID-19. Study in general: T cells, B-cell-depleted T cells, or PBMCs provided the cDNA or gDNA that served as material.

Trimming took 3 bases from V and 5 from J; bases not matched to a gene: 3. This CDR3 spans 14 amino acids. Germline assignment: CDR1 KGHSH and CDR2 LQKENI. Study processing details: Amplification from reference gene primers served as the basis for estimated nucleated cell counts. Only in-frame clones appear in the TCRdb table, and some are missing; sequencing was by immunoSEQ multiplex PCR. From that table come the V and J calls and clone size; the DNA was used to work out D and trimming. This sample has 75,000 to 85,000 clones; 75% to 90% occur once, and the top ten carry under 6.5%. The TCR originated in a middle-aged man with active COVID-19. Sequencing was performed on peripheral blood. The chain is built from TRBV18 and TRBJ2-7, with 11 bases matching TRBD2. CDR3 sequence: CASSPALAGDEQYF. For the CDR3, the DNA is TGTGCCAGCTCACCCGCACTAGCGGGAGACGAGCAGTACTTC.